This record covers a single T cell receptor beta chain. This sample is drawn from a study of blood T cell repertoires in COVID-19. Overall study: Sites in the United States, Italy and Spain provided acute and convalescent COVID-19 samples. PBMCs, B-cell-depleted T cells, or T cells were the source of the cDNA or gDNA that made up the material.

This CDR3 is 15 amino acids long. CDR1 and CDR2 from the germline V gene are ENHRY and SYGVKD. V lost 2 bases and J 8 bases, leaving 16 bases between the germline ends. The authors' processing: Estimates of nucleated cell counts were drawn from the amplification of reference gene primers. Libraries were prepared by immunoSEQ multiplex PCR; TCRdb keeps only in-frame clonotypes and omits some of them. V, J and clone size were drawn from that table, and D and trimming were deduced from the DNA. Of 200,000 to 300,000 clones in the sample, approximately 89% were seen once. Sequenced input: peripheral blood. V is TRBV10-3 and J is TRBJ2-1; perhaps TRBD2 as D (6 bases). The sequence was collected from a woman aged 55 to 70 who had recovered from COVID-19. The CDR3 DNA reads as TGTGCCATCAGTGAGGGAGTGACTAGTCTCCATGAGCAGTTCTTC. Its protein product is CAISEGVTSLHEQFF.